This T cell receptor beta chain originates from a study of spatial heterogeneity in lung cancer. On this clonotype itself: Its antigen is not identified.

Study results and caveats: Blood showed ubiquitous tumor TCRs more often at resection than at routine follow-up.

The germline V gene has CDR1 SGDLS and CDR2 YYNGEE. Trimming shortened V by 0 bases and J by 7 bases, and 17 bases separated the two germline ends. The CDR3 sequence is 15 residues long. Noted time point: blood at routine non-recurrence follow-up after resection. Sequencing was performed on whole RNA extracted from tumor and nontumor lung tissue, or from frozen PBMC, and the material was left unsorted. Unique molecular identifiers tagged every individual TCR cDNA molecule. TCRdb re-analysed the 5' RACE reads in MiXCR, keeping a single row per CDR3 protein. The data show around 120,000 distinct CDR3 sequences, 12% seen once.

The sample consisted of PBMCs, taken at follow-up. V gene TRBV9 combines with J gene TRBJ2-7, with no clear D. This receptor was obtained from a male donor with early-stage non-small cell lung cancer. The CDR3 reads CASSVGDTTPREQYF. In DNA, the CDR3 is TGTGCCAGCAGCGTAGGGGATACTACTCCTCGGGAGCAGTACTTC.